This TCR beta chain was obtained from a study of T cell repertoires in cytomegalovirus infection. Study details: Public TCR beta signatures provided an indication of both CMV infection and a matching HLA type. Whole-study findings and limits: CMV-specific HLA-C-restricted TCR beta clonotypes dominated the ex vivo response. Summed frequency of shared TCR beta families picked out CMV carriers who also had the relevant HLA.

In germline, CDR1 is SGHTA, CDR2 FQGNSA. The V gene end was trimmed by 3 bases and the J gene end by 4 bases; junction bases not matched to a gene: 7. The CDR3 sequence is 16 residues long. The table lists this clonotype with a few counts. Its specificity is not known. TCRdb reprocessed the reads via MiXCR and lists one record per CDR3 protein. The repertoire holds a few hundred thousand distinct CDR3 sequences, with 40% as singletons. Sequencing used cultured PBMCs, obtained from culture after CMV antigen stimulation. The chain couples TRBV7-2 to TRBJ2-1; TRBD2 matches 9 bases. This receptor was obtained from a human donor in good health (CMV status not recorded). Some clones in this sample may be carry-over from other donors' samples. Here the CDR3 DNA reads TGTGCCAGCAGCTTCGATAGCGGGAGTTTGTACAATGAGCAGTTCTTC. Translating gives CASSFDSGSLYNEQFF.